The rows below give T cell receptor beta chains drawn from one sample of a study of OX40 agonist ivuxolimab in advanced cancers. Clones were read by immunoSEQ multiplex PCR, and TCRdb kept only the in-frame ones, dropping some. The table lists tens of thousands of clones, approximately 84% of them singletons. The sequences come from CD4+ or CD8+ T cells sorted from blood, collected in a trial of the OX40 agonist ivuxolimab. These receptors came from an adult with an advanced solid tumor such as melanoma, head and neck, liver or kidney cancer. Each CDR3 is given with its conserved first and last residue. Each record gives: J gene, V gene, clone size, CDR3 protein. A clone size is listed for some rows: how often the clone was seen (once, few, many), or a class if it is expanded.

TRBJ2-5 TRBV7-2 NA CASSSLRDYLQETQYF
TRBJ2-3 TRBV9 NA CASSVDTSGVQDTQYF
TRBJ1-1 TRBV6-4 NA CASSDSYGPEAFF
TRBJ2-3 TRBV7-3 NA CASSLAGGTDTQYF
TRBJ2-7 TRBV7-6 medium-sized CASSPLGVGGVEQYF
TRBJ2-3 TRBV2 once CASQQGASTDTQYF
TRBJ2-7 TRBV7-2 NA CASSLEGSGAYEQYF
TRBJ2-2 TRBV9 NA CASSVAYAGELFF
TRBJ2-1 TRBV30 few CAWSVPGLAEYNEQFF
TRBJ1-4 TRBV4-3 NA CASSQLNRGEKLFF
TRBJ1-2 TRBV7-8 NA CASSLVLPDGTTNYGYTF
TRBJ1-1 TRBV4-3 NA CARRKDRVGTEAFF
TRBJ1-1 TRBV19 NA CASSIEGGNTEAFF
TRBJ2-5 TRBV30 NA CAWNNVGGSETQYF
TRBJ2-6 TRBV7-9 NA CASSLSSGANVLTF
TRBJ1-4 TRBV7-2 NA CASSLGDWTEKLFF
TRBJ2-7 TRBV6-1 NA CASSGFRTSGSYEQYF
TRBJ1-1 TRBV18 NA CASSQLGDTEAFF
TRBJ2-3 TRBV4-1 NA CASSPPGLTDTQYF
TRBJ1-1 TRBV6-6 once CASRTGQNTEAFF
TRBJ1-2 TRBV19 once CASSPGTVYGYTF
TRBJ1-2 TRBV2 NA CASRPDRGGSDGYTF
TRBJ2-7 TRBV10-3 NA CAISPRGGNEQYF
TRBJ2-2 TRBV7-3 NA CASSWIAGDGTGELFF
TRBJ2-1 TRBV10-3 NA CAISAPRGNEQFF
TRBJ2-1 TRBV18 NA CASSPLKKSDNEQFF
TRBJ2-7 TRBV7-2 NA CASSRPTGWGYEQYF
TRBJ2-7 TRBV6-1 once CASGKGSSGSYEQYF
TRBJ1-2 TRBV15 NA CATSRDQGAHGYTF
TRBJ2-7 TRBV18 NA CASSPPSGSYEQYF
TRBJ2-3 TRBV9 NA CASSADGTDTQYF
TRBJ2-7 TRBV7-3 once CASSPGPSYEQYF
TRBJ2-5 TRBV7-2 NA CASSLGGPETQYF
TRBJ1-6 TRBV5-1 NA CASSLAGQAYSPLHF
TRBJ1-1 TRBV6-6 NA CASSPRRNEAFF
TRBJ2-5 TRBV11-3 once CASRRWGRSGETQYF
TRBJ2-5 TRBV18 few CASSKDQQETQYF
TRBJ2-3 TRBV19 NA CASSVRGTPGNTDTQYF
TRBJ1-5 TRBV27 NA CASRGQGDNQPQHF
TRBJ2-2 TRBV11-2 NA CASSLAVTGELFF
TRBJ2-7 TRBV5-1 NA CASSLGVYEQYF
TRBJ1-1 TRBV6-5 NA CASSYRQANTEAFF
TRBJ1-1 TRBV6-6 NA CATRWDFLNTEAFF
TRBJ2-7 TRBV6-4 NA CASSPEAYEQYF
TRBJ2-5 TRBV5-6 NA CASSRADQETQYF
TRBJ1-4 TRBV11-1 NA CASSLRTATNEKLFF